This TCR beta chain was observed in a study of shared clonotypes between healthy human individuals. Findings of the study overall: In a few donors, about 5% of naive CD4 clonotypes appeared in common. Some clonotypes were shared by all four sorted-subset donors, while others were not shared. The non-shared ones had lower generation probabilities than the shared ones.

Points on this clone: What it recognizes is unknown.

This CDR3 contains 14 residues. Germline CDR1 is MNHNY and CDR2 is SVGAGI (reference sequence). Deletions cut 5 bases from V and 4 bases from J, with 14 bases between. Assay execution proceeded at the deep level. In the source study's methods: ImmunoSEQ output lacked quality scores and full-length reads, limiting matched filtering. The assay was immunoSEQ multiplex PCR, and TCRdb's table has in-frame clones only and misses some. That table furnishes V, J and clone size, whereas the DNA furnished D and trimming. The top ten hold roughly 0.14% of the sample, which has millions of clones, approximately 92% seen once.

This sequence originates from a man younger than 35 in good health. The sequencing sample was made of naive CD4+ T cells sorted from blood. Subset reported: CD45RA+ positively selected. This chain links TRBV6-6 with TRBJ1-2; D is uncertain. The CDR3, as DNA: TGTGCCAGCAGTAACAGACACGCGGGCTATGGCTACACCTTC. It codes for CASSNRHAGYGYTF.